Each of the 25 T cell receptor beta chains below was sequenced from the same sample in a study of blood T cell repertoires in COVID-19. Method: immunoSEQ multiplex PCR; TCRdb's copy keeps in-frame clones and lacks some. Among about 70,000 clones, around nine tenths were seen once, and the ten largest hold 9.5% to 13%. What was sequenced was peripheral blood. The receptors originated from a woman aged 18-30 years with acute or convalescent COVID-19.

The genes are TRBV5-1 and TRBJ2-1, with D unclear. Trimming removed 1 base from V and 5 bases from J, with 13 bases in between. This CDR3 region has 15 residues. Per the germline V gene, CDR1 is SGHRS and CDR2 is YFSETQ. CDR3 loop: CASSLFLRSNNEQFF. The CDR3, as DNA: TGCGCCAGCAGCTTGTTTCTTCGGAGTAACAATGAGCAGTTCTTC.

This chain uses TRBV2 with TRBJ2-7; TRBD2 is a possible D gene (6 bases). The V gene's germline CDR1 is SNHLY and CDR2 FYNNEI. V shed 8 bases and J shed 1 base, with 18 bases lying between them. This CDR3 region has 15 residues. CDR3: CASHSGNGGSYEQYF. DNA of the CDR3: TGTGCCAGCCATTCGGGGAACGGGGGATCCTACGAGCAGTACTTC.

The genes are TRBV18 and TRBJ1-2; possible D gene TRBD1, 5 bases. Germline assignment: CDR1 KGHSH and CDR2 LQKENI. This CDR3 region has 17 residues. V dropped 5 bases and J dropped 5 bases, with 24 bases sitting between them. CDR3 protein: CASSTGVNRGTTYGYTF. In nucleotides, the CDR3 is TGTGCCAGCTCAACCGGGGTTAACCGGGGGACGACTTATGGCTACACCTTC.

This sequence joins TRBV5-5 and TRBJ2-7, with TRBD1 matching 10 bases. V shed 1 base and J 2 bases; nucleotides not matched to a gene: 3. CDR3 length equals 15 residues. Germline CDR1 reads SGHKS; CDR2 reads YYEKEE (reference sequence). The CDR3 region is CASSLIGTGAYEQYF. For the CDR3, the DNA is TGTGCCAGCAGCTTGATCGGGACAGGGGCCTACGAGCAGTACTTC.

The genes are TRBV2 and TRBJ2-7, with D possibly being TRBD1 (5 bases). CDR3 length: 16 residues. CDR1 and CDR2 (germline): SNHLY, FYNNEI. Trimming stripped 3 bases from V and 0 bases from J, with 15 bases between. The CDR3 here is CASSDQALRDSYEQYF. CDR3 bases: TGTGCCAGCAGTGATCAGGCACTCAGGGACTCCTACGAGCAGTACTTC.

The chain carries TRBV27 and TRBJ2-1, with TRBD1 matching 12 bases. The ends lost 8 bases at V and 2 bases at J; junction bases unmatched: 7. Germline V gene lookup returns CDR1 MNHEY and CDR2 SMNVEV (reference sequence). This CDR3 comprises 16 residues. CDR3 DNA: TGTGCCAGCCAAGTCGGGACAGGGGGCACCTACAATGAGCAGTTCTTC. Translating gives CASQVGTGGTYNEQFF.

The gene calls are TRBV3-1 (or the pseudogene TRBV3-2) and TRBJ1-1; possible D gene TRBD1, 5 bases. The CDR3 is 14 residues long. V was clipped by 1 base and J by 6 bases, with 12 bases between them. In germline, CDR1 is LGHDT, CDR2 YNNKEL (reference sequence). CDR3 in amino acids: CASSQVSGGAEAFF. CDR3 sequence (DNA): TGTGCCAGCAGCCAAGTCAGCGGGGGGGCTGAAGCTTTCTTT.

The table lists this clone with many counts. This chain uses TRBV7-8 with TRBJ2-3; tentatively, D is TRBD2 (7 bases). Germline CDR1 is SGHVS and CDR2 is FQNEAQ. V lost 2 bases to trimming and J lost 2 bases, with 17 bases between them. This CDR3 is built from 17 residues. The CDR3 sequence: CASSLYWAGANTDTQYF. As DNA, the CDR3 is TGTGCCAGCAGCTTATACTGGGCGGGGGCCAACACAGATACGCAGTATTTT.

As DNA, the CDR3 is TGTGCCAGCAGCTTAATCGGACTCGGCTACGAGCAGTACTTC. Its protein product is CASSLIGLGYEQYF. V gene TRBV11-2 combines with J gene TRBJ2-7; D perhaps matches TRBD2 (5 bases). This CDR3 is 14 amino acids long. The ends were cut back, 2 bases at V and 3 bases at J, with 11 bases in the middle. Germline V gene data show CDR1 as SGHAT and CDR2 as FQNNGV.

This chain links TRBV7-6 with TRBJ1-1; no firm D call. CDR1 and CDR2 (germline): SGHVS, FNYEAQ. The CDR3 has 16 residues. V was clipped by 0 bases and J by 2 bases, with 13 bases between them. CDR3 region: CASSLAAGYANTEAFF. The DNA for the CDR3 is TGTGCCAGCAGCTTAGCCGCAGGCTATGCTAACACTGAAGCTTTCTTT.

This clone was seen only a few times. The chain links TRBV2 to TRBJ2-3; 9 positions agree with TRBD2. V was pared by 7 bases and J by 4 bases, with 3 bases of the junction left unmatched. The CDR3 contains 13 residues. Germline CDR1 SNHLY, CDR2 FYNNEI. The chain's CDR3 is CASTTSGPDTQYF. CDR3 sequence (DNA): TGTGCCAGCACGACTAGCGGCCCAGATACGCAGTATTTT.

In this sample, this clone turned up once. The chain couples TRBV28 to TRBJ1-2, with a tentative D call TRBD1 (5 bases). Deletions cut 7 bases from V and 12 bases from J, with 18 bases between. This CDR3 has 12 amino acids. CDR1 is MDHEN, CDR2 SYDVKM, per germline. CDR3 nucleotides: TGTGCCAGCAATAAGGAGGGGCGCCTTAACACCTTC. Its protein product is CASNKEGRLNTF.

CDR3 residues: CASRLGPSGKLDTQYF. The CDR3, as DNA: TGTGCAAGTCGCTTAGGCCCTAGCGGGAAATTAGATACGCAGTATTTT. The V and J genes are TRBV12-2 and TRBJ2-3; TRBD2 is taken as the D call from the table, unchecked against the DNA. TRBV12-2 is a pseudogene locus. The CDR3 runs to 16 residues.

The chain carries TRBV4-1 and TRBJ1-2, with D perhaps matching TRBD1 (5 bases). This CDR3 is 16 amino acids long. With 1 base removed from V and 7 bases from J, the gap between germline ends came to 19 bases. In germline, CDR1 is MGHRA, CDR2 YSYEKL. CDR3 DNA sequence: TGCGCCAGCAGCCAAGTCGTCCAAGGGAGGGGTCTTGGCTACACCTTC. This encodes CASSQVVQGRGLGYTF.

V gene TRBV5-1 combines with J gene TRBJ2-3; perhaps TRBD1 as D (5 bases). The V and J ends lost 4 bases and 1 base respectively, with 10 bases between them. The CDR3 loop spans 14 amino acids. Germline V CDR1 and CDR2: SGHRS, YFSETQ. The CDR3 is CASSPEGGTDTQYF. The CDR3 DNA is TGCGCCAGCAGCCCAGAAGGGGGCACAGATACGCAGTATTTT.

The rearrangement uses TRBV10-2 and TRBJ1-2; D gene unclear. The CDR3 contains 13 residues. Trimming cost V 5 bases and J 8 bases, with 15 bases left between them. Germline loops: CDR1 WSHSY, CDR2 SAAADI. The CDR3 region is CASSLAGREGYTF. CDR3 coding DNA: TGCGCCAGCAGTCTGGCCGGGAGGGAGGGCTACACCTTC.

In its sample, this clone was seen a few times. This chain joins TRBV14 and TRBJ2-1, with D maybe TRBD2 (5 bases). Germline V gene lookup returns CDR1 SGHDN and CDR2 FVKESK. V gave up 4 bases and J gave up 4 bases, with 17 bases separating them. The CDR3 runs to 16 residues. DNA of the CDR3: TGTGCCAGCAGCCCTCTCGGGCGGACTTCTTACAATGAGCAGTTCTTC. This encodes CASSPLGRTSYNEQFF.

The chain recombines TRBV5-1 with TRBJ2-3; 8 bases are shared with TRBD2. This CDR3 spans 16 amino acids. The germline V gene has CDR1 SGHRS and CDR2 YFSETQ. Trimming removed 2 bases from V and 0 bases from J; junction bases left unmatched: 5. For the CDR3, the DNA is TGCGCCAGCAGCTTAATGACTAGCGCTAGCACAGATACGCAGTATTTT. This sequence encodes CASSLMTSASTDTQYF.

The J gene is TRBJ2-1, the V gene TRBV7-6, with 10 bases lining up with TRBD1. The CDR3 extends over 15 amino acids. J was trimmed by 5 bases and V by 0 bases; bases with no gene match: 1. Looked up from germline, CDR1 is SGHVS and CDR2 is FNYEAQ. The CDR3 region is CASSLAGTGDNEQFF. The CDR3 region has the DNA TGTGCCAGCAGCTTAGCCGGGACAGGGGACAATGAGCAGTTCTTC.

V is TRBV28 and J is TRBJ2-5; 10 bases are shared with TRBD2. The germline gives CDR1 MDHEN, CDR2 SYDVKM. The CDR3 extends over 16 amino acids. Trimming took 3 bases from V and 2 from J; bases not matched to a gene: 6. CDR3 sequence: CASSLFVAGGQETQYF. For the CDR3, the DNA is TGTGCCAGCAGTTTGTTTGTAGCGGGGGGACAAGAGACCCAGTACTTC.

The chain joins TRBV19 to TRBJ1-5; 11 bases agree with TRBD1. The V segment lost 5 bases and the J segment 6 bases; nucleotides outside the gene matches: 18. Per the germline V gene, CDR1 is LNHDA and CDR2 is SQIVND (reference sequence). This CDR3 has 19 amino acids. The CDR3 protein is CASSHPYGTGGFLGQPQHF. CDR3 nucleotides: TGTGCCAGTAGTCACCCCTATGGGACAGGGGGTTTTCTTGGTCAGCCCCAGCATTTT.

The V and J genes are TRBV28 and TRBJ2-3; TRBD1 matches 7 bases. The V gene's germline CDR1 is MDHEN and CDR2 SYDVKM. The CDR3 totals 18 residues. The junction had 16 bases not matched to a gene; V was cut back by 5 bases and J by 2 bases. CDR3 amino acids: CASSSPLGQFSLTDTQYF. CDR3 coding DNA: TGTGCCAGCAGTAGTCCCCTGGGACAGTTTTCACTCACAGATACGCAGTATTTT.

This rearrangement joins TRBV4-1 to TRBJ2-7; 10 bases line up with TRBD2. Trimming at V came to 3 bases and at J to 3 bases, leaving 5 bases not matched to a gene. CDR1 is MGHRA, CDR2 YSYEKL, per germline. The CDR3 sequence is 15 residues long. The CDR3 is CASSHGPSGSYEQYF. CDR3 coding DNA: TGCGCCAGCAGCCATGGTCCTAGCGGGAGCTACGAGCAGTACTTC.

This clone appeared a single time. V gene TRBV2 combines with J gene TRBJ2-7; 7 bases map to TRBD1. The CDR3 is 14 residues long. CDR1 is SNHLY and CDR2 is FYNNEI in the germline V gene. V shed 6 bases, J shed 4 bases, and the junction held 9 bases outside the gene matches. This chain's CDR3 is CASSADRELYEQYF. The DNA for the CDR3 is TGTGCCAGCAGCGCAGACAGGGAACTATACGAGCAGTACTTC.

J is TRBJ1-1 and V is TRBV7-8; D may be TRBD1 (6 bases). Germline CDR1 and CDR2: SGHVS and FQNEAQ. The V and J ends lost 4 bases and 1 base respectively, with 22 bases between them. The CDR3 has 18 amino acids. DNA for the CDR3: TGTGCCAGCAGCTCGTTCCGGGACATCTCATTTTCGAACACTGAAGCTTTCTTT. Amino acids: CASSSFRDISFSNTEAFF. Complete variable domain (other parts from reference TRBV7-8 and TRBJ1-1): GAGVSQSPRYKVAKRGQDVALRCDPISGHVSLFWYQQALGQGPEFLTYFQNEAQLDKSGLPSDRFFAERPEGSVSTLKIQRTQQEDSAVYLCASSSFRDISFSNTEAFFGQGTRLTVV.